The 13 T cell receptor beta chains presented below share a single source sample, sequenced in a study of T cells in Graves' hyperthyroidism and ophthalmopathy. Amplified regions were TCR beta CDR3 sequences from RNA transcripts. When the TCR CDR3 underwent first-round RT-PCR, the HTBI primer set was used. TCRdb reprocessed the multiplex PCR reads via MiXCR and lists one record per CDR3 protein. The table lists 500,000 to 700,000 distinct CDR3 sequences, around 17% of them singletons. Specimen: blood. The source of these receptors is a woman aged 18-30 years with Graves' hyperthyroidism.

The chain is built from TRBV19 and TRBJ2-1; 11 nucleotides agree with TRBD2. Germline CDR1 and CDR2: LNHDA and SQIVND (reference sequence). This CDR3 is 15 amino acids long. J was trimmed by 8 bases and V by 7 bases; bases with no gene match: 10. The CDR3 DNA sequence: TGTGCCAGTACCCAGACTAGCGGGACTATCTATGAGCAGTTCTTC. This translates into CASTQTSGTIYEQFF.

The chain is built from TRBV19 and TRBJ1-5; no clear D gene. V dropped 7 bases and J dropped 1 base, with 14 bases sitting between them. Germline values: CDR1 LNHDA, CDR2 SQIVND (reference sequence). This CDR3 contains 15 residues. CDR3 sequence (DNA): TGTGCCAGTATGGAGGGCCCGAGGAGCAATCAGCCCCAGCATTTT. This codes for CASMEGPRSNQPQHF.

This clonotype was observed at least ten times. The chain is built from TRBV12-3 or TRBV12-4 and TRBJ1-2; D call uncertain. V was clipped by 1 base and J by 4 bases, with 10 bases between them. The CDR3 is 14 residues long. CDR3 nucleotide sequence: TGTGCCAGCAGTTTAGTTCCGGCCAGCTATGGCTACACCTTC. The encoded protein is CASSLVPASYGYTF.

This sequence joins TRBV15 and TRBJ1-2; maybe TRBD1 (5 bases). Deletions cut 5 bases from V and 4 bases from J, with 14 bases between. CDR3 length: 14 amino acids. The germline gives CDR1 LNHNV, CDR2 YYDKDF (reference sequence). CDR3 nucleotide sequence: TGTGCCACCAGCCACCCGGGACGGATCTATGGCTACACCTTC. Translation gives CATSHPGRIYGYTF.

V and J are TRBV20-1 and TRBJ1-6; TRBD1 might be the D (5 bases). The CDR3 runs 14 residues. Trimming pared 0 bases from V and 7 bases from J, leaving 10 bases between. Germline V gene lookup returns CDR1 DFQATT and CDR2 SNEGSKA (reference sequence). CDR3 sequence reads: CSARDQGSNSPLHF. The CDR3 nucleotides are TGCAGTGCTAGAGATCAGGGCTCCAATTCACCCCTCCACTTT.

This clonotype was detected once. J is TRBJ2-1 and V is TRBV30; TRBD2 agrees at 7 bases. Germline lookup yields CDR1 GTSNPN and CDR2 SVGIG (reference sequence). The CDR3 has 16 residues. V lost 4 bases and J lost 12; bases outside the gene matches: 21. The DNA of the CDR3 is TGTGCCTGGACAAACCTGTATAGCGGTGGGACTACTGGGCAGTTCTTC. Translation gives CAWTNLYSGGTTGQFF.

This clonotype was observed many times. This chain links TRBV20-1 with TRBJ2-5, with unresolved D. Germline V gives CDR1 DFQATT, CDR2 SNEGSKA (reference sequence). The CDR3 spans 11 residues. CDR3 protein: CGSGGQETQYF. The CDR3 nucleotides read TGCGGATCGGGCGGTCAAGAGACCCAGTACTTC.

The table lists this clonotype with a few counts. The rearrangement links TRBV10-3 to TRBJ1-1; no firm D call. From germline, CDR1 is ENHRY and CDR2 SYGVKD. The CDR3 is 15 amino acids. Trimming pared 0 bases from V and 0 bases from J, leaving 8 bases between. CDR3 in DNA: TGTGCCATCAGTGAGTCGATGACGGTGAACACTGAAGCTTTCTTT. Its protein product is CAISESMTVNTEAFF.

This clonotype was seen ten or more times. The chain carries TRBV20-1 and TRBJ2-3; the D gene is possibly TRBD2 (5 bases). V was trimmed by 5 bases and J by 0 bases, leaving 12 bases between them. Germline V gene lookup returns CDR1 DFQATT and CDR2 SNEGSKA (reference sequence). This CDR3 spans 14 amino acids. The CDR3 region has the DNA TGCAGTGCTGGAGCCCGGACTAGCACAGATACGCAGTATTTT. Translation: CSAGARTSTDTQYF.

This clonotype has only a few counts. V and J are TRBV11-2 and TRBJ2-3, with D possibly matching TRBD2 (6 bases). V was pared by 4 bases and J by 5 bases, with 16 bases between. Germline CDR1 reads SGHAT; CDR2 reads FQNNGV. The CDR3 totals 15 residues. The DNA for the CDR3 is TGTGCCAGCAGCTCTCGACTAGAGGGAGAAGATACGCAGTATTTT. It yields the protein CASSSRLEGEDTQYF.

V is TRBV4-2 and J is TRBJ2-1, with TRBD2 matching 7 bases. The CDR3 runs 16 residues. The junction had 2 bases not matched to a gene; V was cut back by 0 bases and J by 0 bases. The germline V gene has CDR1 LGHNA and CDR2 YNFKEQ. The CDR3 protein is CASSQDGGSSYNEQFF. In DNA form, the CDR3 reads TGTGCCAGCAGCCAAGACGGGGGGAGCTCCTACAATGAGCAGTTCTTC.

The rearrangement links TRBV27 to TRBJ2-5, with 13 bases aligning to TRBD2. The CDR3 spans 17 residues. The V segment lost 5 bases and the J segment 5 bases; nucleotides outside the gene matches: 11. Germline CDR1 reads MNHEY; CDR2 reads SMNVEV (reference sequence). The DNA of the CDR3 is TGTGCCAGCAGTGGCCGAACGACTAGCGGGAGGTCTGAGACCCAGTACTTC. This translates into CASSGRTTSGRSETQYF.

This clonotype was recorded at least ten times. The V gene is TRBV12-3 or TRBV12-4, the J gene TRBJ1-4; tentatively, D is TRBD1 (6 bases). The ends were cut back, 7 bases at V and 8 bases at J, with 17 bases in the middle. CDR3 length: 14 amino acids. The chain's CDR3 is CASTISGVGEKLFF. For the CDR3, the DNA is TGTGCCAGCACCATCTCAGGGGTGGGAGAAAAACTGTTTTTT.